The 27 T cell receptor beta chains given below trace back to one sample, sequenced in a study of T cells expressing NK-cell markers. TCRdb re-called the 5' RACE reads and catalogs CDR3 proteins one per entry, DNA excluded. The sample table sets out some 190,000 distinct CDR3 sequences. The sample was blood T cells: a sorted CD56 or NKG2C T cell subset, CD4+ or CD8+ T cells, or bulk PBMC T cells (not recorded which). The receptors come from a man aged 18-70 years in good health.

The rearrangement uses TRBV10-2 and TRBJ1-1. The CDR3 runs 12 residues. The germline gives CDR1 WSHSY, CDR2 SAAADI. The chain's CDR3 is CASSESRSEAFF.

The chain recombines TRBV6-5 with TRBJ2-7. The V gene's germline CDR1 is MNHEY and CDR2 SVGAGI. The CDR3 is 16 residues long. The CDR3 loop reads CASSYSTVRASYEQYF.

The CDR3 is CASSQGMGDTQYF. This chain links TRBV4-2 with TRBJ2-3. The CDR3 consists of 13 residues. Looked up from germline, CDR1 is LGHNA and CDR2 is YNFKEQ.

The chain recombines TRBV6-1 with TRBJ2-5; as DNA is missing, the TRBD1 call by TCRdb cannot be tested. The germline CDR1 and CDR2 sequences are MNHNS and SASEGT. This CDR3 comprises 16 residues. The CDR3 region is CASSEGQGGGMWTQYF.

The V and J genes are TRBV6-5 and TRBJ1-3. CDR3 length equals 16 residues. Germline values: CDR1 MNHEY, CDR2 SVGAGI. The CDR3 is CASSIKTEISGNTIYF.

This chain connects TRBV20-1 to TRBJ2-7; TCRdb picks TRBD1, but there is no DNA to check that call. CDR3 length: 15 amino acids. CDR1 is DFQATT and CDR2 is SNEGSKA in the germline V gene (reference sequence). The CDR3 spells CSARDHRGQTYEQYF.

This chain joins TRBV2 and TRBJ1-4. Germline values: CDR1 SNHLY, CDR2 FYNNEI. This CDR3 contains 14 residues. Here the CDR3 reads CASSDSATNEKLFF.

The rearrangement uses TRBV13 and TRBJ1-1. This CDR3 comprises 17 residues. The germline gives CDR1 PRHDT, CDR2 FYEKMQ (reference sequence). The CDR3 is CASSSDSSVLLDTEAFF.

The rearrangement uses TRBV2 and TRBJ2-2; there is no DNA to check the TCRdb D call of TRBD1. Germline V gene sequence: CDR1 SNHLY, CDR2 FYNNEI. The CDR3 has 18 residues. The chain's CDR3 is CASKSTATGGWDTGELFF.

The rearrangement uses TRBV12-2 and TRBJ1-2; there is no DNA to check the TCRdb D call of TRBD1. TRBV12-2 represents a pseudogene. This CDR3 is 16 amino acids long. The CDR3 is CASRLGRDRGYRGYTF.

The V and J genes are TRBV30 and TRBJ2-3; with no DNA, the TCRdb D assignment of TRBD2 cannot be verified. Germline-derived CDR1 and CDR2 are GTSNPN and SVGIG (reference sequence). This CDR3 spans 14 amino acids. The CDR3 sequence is CAYGLAGLSDTQYF.

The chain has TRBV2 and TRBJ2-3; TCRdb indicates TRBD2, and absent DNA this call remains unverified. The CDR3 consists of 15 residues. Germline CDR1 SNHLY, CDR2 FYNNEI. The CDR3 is CASRTSGGAADTQYF.

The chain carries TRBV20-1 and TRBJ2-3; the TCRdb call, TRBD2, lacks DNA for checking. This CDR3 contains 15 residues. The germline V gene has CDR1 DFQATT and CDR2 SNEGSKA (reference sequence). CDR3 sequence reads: CSAPPDPSPTDTQYF.

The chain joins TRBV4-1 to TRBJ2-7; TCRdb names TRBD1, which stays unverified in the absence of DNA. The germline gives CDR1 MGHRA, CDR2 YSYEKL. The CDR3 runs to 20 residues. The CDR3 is CASSHPTLVGAGSPGYEQYF.

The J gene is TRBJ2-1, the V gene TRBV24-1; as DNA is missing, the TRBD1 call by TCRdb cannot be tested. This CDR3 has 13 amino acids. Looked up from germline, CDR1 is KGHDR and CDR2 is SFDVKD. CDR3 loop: CATLDRGGSEQFF.

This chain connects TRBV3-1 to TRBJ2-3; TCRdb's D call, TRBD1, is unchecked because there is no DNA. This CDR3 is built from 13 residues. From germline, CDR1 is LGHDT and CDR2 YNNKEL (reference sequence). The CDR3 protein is CASWDPSTDTQYF.

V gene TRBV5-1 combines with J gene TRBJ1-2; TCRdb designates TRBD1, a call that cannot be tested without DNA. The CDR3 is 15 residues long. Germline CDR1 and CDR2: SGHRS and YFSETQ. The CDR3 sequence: CASSPMTGGNYGYTF.

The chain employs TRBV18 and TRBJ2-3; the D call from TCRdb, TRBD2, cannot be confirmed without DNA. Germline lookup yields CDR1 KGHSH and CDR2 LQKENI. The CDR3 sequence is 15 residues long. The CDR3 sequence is CASSPAAGFTDTQYF.

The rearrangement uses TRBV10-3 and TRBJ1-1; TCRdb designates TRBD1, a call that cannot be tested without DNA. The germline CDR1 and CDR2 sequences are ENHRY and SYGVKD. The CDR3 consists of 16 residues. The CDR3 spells CAIRPIPGQGDTEAFF.

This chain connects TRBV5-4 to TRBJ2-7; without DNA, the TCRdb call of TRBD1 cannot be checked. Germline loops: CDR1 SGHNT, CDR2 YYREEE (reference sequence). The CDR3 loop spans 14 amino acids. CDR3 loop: CASRTDRGPYEQYF.

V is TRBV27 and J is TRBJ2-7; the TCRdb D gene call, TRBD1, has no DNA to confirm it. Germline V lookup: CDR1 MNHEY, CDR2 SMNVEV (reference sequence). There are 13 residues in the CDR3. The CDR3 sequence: CASQGARAYEQYF.

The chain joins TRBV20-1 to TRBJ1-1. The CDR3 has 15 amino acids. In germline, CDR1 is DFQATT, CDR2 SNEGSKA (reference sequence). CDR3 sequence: CSARVWIPWGTEAFF.

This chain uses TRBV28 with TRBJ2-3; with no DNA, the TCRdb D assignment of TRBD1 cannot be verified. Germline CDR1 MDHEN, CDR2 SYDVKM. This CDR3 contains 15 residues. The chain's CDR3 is CASRYRDPNTDTQYF. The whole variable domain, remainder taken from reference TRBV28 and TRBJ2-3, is DVKVTQSSRYLVKRTGEKVFLECVQDMDHENMFWYRQDPGLGLRLIYFSYDVKMKEKGDIPEGYSVSREKKERFSLILESASTNQTSMYLCASRYRDPNTDTQYFGPGTRLTVL.

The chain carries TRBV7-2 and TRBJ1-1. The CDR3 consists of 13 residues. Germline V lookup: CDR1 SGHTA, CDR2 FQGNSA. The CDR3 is CASSHPLDTEAFF. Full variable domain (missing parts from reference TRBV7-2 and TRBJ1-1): GAGVSQSPSNKVTEKGKDVELRCDPISGHTALYWYRQSLGQGLEFLIYFQGNSAPDKSGLPSDRFSAERTGGSVSTLTIQRTQQEDSAVYLCASSHPLDTEAFFGQGTRLTVV.

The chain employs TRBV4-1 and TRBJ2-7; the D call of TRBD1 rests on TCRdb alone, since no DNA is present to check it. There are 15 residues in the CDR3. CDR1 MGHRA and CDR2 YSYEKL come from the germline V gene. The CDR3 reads CASSQHSAPYYEQYF.

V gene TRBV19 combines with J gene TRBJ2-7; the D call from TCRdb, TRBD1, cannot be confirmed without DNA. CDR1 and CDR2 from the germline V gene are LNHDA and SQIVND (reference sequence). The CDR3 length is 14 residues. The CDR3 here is CASPRTGDPYEQYF.

CDR3: CASSPWTSGGQETQYF. This sequence joins TRBV19 and TRBJ2-5; TCRdb's assignment of TRBD2 cannot be checked, as there is no DNA. From germline, CDR1 is LNHDA and CDR2 SQIVND (reference sequence). The CDR3 runs 16 residues.